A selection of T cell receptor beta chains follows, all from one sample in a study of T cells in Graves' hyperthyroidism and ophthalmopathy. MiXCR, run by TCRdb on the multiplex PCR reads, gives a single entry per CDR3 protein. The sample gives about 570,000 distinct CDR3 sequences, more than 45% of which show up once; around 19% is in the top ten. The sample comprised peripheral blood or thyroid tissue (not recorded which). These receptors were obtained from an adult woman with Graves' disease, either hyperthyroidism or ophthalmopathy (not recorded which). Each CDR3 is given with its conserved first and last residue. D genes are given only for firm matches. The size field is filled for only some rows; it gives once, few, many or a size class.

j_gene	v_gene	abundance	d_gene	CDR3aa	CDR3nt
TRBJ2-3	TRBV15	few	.	CATSPRSYTDTQYF	TGTGCCACCAGCCCCCGGTCTTACACAGATACGCAGTATTTT
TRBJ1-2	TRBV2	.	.	CASSFRDNPTFGYTF	TGTGCCAGCAGCTTCAGGGATAATCCTACCTTTGGCTACACCTTC
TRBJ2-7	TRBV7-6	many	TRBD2	CASSSSGSHYEQYF	TGTGCCAGCAGCTCTAGCGGGAGCCACTACGAGCAGTACTTC
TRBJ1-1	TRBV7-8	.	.	CASSHTSGTFQDAFF	TGTGCCAGCAGCCACACTAGCGGGACTTTTCAGGATGCTTTCTTT
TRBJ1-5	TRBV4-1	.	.	CASSQEEPGTTLYQPQHF	TGCGCCAGCAGCCAAGAAGAGCCGGGCACAACGCTTTATCAGCCCCAGCATTTT
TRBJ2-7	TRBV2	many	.	CASSDQDGGYEQYF	TGTGCCAGCAGTGACCAGGATGGTGGGTACGAGCAGTACTTC
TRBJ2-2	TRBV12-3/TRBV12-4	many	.	CASSWDINTGELFF	TGTGCCAGCAGCTGGGACATCAACACCGGGGAGCTGTTTTTT
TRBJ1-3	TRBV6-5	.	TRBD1	CASSPSTGASGNTTYF	TGTGCCAGCAGTCCTTCAACAGGGGCCTCTGGAAACACCACATATTTT
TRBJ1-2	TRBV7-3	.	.	CASSWGGGNTF	.
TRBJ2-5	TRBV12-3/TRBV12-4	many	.	CASSLNRLGVETQYF	TGTGCCAGCAGTTTAAATCGATTGGGCGTGGAGACCCAGTACTTC
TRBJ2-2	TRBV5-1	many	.	CASGAATAQGFSGELFF	TGCGCCAGCGGGGCAGCGACCGCACAGGGTTTCTCCGGGGAGCTGTTTTTT
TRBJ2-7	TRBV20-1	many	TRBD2	CSASFSGSYEQYF	TGCAGTGCTAGTTTCAGCGGGAGTTACGAGCAGTACTTC
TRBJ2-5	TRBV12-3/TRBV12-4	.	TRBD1	CASSPTRQGEVETQYF	TGTGCCAGCAGTCCCACCAGACAGGGGGAGGTGGAGACCCAGTACTTC
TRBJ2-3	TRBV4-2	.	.	CASSKLADGTDTQYF	TGTGCCAGCAGCAAACTAGCTGATGGCACAGATACGCAGTATTTT
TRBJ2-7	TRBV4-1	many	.	CASSQERGGVNYEQYF	TGCGCCAGCAGCCAAGAACGTGGGGGAGTGAACTACGAGCAGTACTTC
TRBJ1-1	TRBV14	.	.	CASSRTDNTEAFF	TGTGCCAGCTCACGGACGGATAACACTGAAGCTTTCTTT
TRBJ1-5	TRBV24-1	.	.	CATSAPGTNQPQHF	TGTGCCACCAGTGCCCCCGGGACCAATCAGCCCCAGCATTTT
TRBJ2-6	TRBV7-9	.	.	CASSTRDRANVLTF	TGTGCCAGCAGCACCCGGGACAGGGCCAACGTCCTGACTTTC
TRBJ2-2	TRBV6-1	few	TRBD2	CASSVTSGSYTGELFF	TGTGCCAGCAGTGTAACTAGCGGGAGTTACACCGGGGAGCTGTTTTTT
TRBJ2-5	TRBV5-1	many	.	CASSLDGTLETQYF	TGCGCCAGCAGCTTGGACGGCACCCTAGAGACCCAGTACTTC
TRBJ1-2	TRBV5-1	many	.	CASSLHRADGYTF	TGCGCCAGCAGCTTGCACAGGGCTGACGGCTACACCTTC
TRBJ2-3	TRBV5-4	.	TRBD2	CASSLELAGDGPQYF	TGTGCCAGCAGCTTGGAACTAGCGGGAGACGGGCCGCAGTATTTT
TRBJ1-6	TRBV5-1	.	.	CASSLEPTGSWSPLHF	TGCGCCAGCAGCTTGGAACCAACAGGGAGTTGGTCACCCCTCCACTTT
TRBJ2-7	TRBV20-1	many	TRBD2	CSAFRLAGESNEQYF	TGCAGTGCTTTCAGACTAGCGGGAGAGTCGAACGAGCAGTACTTC
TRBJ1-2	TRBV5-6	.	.	CASSPGVRGYTF	TGTGCCAGCAGCCCAGGGGTACGCGGCTACACCTTC
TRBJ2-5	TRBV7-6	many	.	CASSFRLRGRLAYQETQYF	TGTGCCAGCAGCTTCCGATTAAGGGGGCGACTAGCCTATCAAGAGACCCAGTACTTC
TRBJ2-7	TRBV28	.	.	CASTLGGAGSYEQYF	TGTGCCAGCACTCTAGGGGGGGCAGGGTCCTACGAGCAGTACTTC
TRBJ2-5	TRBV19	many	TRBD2	CASSMGLQETQYF	TGTGCCAGTAGTATGGGACTACAAGAGACCCAGTACTTC
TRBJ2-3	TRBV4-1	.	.	CASSQARADTQYF	TGCGCCAGCAGCCAAGCTAGGGCAGATACGCAGTATTTT
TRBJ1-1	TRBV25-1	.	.	CASSLIAGTHSTEAFF	TGTGCCAGCAGCTTGATAGCCGGGACGCACTCCACTGAAGCTTTCTTT
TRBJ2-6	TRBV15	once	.	CATSIAGITGANVLTF	TGTGCCACCAGCATCGCGGGAATCACTGGGGCCAACGTCCTGACTTTC
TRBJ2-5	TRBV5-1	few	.	CASSLNGGGETQYF	TGCGCCAGCAGCTTGAATGGAGGGGGTGAGACCCAGTACTTC
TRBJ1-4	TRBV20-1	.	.	CSASRGVGKLFF	TGCAGTGCTAGCCGCGGGGTTGGAAAACTGTTTTTT
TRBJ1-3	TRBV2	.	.	CASMGGRSIYGYTIYF	TGTGCCAGCATGGGTGGCAGATCCATCTATGGCTACACCATATATTTT
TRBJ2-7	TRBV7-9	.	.	CASSLVSIYEQYF	TGTGCCAGCAGCTTAGTATCCATCTATGAGCAGTACTTC
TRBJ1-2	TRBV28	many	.	CASTDFLGYTF	TGTGCCAGCACGGACTTCTTGGGCTACACCTTC
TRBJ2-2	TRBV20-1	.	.	CSAGEDTGELFF	TGCAGTGCGGGAGAGGACACCGGGGAGCTGTTTTTT
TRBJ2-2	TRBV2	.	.	CASSEAGRELFF	TGTGCCAGCAGTGAAGCGGGGCGGGAGCTGTTTTTT
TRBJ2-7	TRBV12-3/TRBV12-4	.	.	CASSFLAGLPYEQYF	TGTGCCAGCAGTTTCTTGGCAGGGCTACCGTACGAGCAGTACTTC
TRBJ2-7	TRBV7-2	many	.	CASSSSGVYEQYF	TGTGCCAGCAGCTCCTCAGGAGTATACGAGCAGTACTTC
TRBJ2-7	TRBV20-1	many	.	CSARYRDQNHNEQYF	TGCAGTGCTAGGTATAGGGACCAGAACCATAACGAGCAGTACTTC
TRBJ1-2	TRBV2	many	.	CASKGIEGYTF	TGTGCCAGCAAAGGGATCGAAGGCTACACCTTC
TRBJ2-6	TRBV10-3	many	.	CAISREGRGSSGANVLTF	TGTGCCATCAGTCGAGAGGGCAGGGGTTCCTCTGGGGCCAACGTCCTGACTTTC
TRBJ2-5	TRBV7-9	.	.	CASSVAMGQETQYF	TGTGCCAGCAGCGTTGCTATGGGGCAAGAGACCCAGTACTTC
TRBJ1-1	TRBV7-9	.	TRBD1	CASSPRRDRTHMDGLVTEAFF	TGTGCCAGCAGCCCGCGGAGGGACAGGACACATATGGATGGATTGGTTACTGAAGCTTTCTTT
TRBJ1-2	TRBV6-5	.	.	CASSHHRAGAGYTF	TGTGCCAGCAGTCACCACAGGGCGGGCGCTGGCTACACCTTC
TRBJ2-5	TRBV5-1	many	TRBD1	CASSPTGVEETQYF	TGCGCCAGCAGCCCGACAGGGGTTGAAGAGACCCAGTACTTC
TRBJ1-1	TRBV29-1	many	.	CSVARGDEAFF	TGCAGCGTTGCAAGGGGCGATGAAGCTTTCTTT
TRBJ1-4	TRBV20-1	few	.	CSAATQGDEKLFF	TGCAGTGCTGCCACACAGGGCGATGAAAAACTGTTTTTT